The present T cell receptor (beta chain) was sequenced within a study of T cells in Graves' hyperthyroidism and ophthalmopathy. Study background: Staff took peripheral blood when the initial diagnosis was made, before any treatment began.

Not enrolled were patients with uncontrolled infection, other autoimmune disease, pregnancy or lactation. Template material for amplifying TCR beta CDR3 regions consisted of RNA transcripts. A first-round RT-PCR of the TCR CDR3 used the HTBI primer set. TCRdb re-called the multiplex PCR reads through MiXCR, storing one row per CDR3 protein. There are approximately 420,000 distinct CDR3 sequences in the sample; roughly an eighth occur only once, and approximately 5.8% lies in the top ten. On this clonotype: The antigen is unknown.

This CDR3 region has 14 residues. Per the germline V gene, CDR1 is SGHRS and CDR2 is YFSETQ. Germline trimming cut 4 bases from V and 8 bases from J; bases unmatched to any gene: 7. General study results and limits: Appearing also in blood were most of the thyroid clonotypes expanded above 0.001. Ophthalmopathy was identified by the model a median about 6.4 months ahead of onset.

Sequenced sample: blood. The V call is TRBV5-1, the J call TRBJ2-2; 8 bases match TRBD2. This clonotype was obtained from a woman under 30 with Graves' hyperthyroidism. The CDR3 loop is CASSTSGRSGELFF. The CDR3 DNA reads TGCGCCAGCAGCACGAGCGGGAGATCAGGGGAGCTGTTTTTT. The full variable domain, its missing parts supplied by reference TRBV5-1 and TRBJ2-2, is KAGVTQTPRYLIKTRGQQVTLSCSPISGHRSVSWYQQTPGQGLQFLFEYFSETQRNKGNFPGRFSGRQFSNSRSEMNVSTLELGDSALYLCASSTSGRSGELFFGEGSRLTVL.